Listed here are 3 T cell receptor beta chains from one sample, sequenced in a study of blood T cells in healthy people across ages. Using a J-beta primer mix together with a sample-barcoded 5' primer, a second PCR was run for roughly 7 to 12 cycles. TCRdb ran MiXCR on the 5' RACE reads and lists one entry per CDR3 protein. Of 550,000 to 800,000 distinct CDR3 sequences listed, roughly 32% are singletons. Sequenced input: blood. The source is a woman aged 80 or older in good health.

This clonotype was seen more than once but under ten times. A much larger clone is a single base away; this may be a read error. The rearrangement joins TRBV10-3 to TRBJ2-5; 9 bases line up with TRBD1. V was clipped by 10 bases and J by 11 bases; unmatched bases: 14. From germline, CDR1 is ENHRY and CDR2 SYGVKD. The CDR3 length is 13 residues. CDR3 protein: CATSGTGTHEQYF. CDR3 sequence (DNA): TGTGCCACCAGCGGGACAGGGACCCATGAGCAGTACTTC.

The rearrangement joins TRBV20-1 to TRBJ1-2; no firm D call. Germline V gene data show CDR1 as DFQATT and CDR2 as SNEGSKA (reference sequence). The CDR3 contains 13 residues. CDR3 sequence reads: CSAGDSADYGYTF. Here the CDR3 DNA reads TGCAGCGCTGGAGATTCGGCAGACTATGGCTACACCTTC.

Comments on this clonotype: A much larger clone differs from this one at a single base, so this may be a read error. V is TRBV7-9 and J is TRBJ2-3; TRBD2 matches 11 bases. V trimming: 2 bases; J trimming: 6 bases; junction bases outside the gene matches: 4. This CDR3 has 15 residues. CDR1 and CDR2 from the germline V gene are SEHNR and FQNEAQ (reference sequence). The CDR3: CASSLKPSGGDTQYF. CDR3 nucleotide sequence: TGTGCCAGCAGCTTAAAGCCTAGCGGGGGGGATACGCAGTATTTT.